This TCR beta chain is from a study of beta chain features in type 1 diabetes. Study findings and constraints: In all four CD4+ subsets, TCRB CDR3 length was significantly, moderately reduced in type 1 diabetes.

Expressed TCRB transcripts were sequenced, since all the RNA that had been isolated was reverse transcribed. Average reads for naive, central memory and regulatory T cell samples were 3.5 million to 4.5 million. The protocol was immunoSEQ multiplex PCR, while the TCRdb copy is restricted to in-frame clones and leaves out a portion. The sample yields roughly 340,000 clones, roughly 12% seen once. Comments on this clone: Its antigen is currently unknown.

The receptor comes from a woman aged 18-35 years with type 1 diabetes. The specimen sequenced was naive CD4+ T cells from blood.

DNA for the CDR3: TGTGCCATCAGTGACTCCACAGGGCTGAGGTACGAGCAGTACTTC. The encoded protein is CAISDSTGLRYEQYF. The rearrangement links TRBV10-3 to TRBJ2-7; D might be TRBD1 (6 bases). The V end lost 3 bases, the J end lost 4 bases, and 16 bases lay between the germline ends. The CDR3 has 15 residues. Germline CDR1 is ENHRY and CDR2 is SYGVKD.